Sequencing of this T cell receptor (beta chain) was carried out in a study of CD4+ T cells in melanoma. Measured with immunoSEQ multiplex PCR; TCRdb has only the in-frame clones, and not every one. The sample consists of roughly 6,900 clones, around two thirds of them appearing once. The germline V and J ends were trimmed by 1 base and 4 bases, with 16 bases remaining between them. Germline V gene sequence: CDR1 GTSNPN, CDR2 SVGIG (reference sequence). This CDR3 has 15 amino acids. The rearrangement uses TRBV30 and TRBJ1-2; D unresolved. Sequencing was carried out using cells from a culture (not recorded whether cultured in vitro). The TCR comes from a human donor with melanoma. The CDR3 sequence: CAWSDAWGRGYGYTF. Written as DNA, the CDR3 is TGTGCCTGGAGTGATGCGTGGGGTCGCGGCTATGGCTACACCTTC. Based on the CDR3 plus reference TRBV30 and TRBJ1-2, the full variable domain is SQTIHQWPATLVQPVGSPLSLECTVEGTSNPNLYWYRQAAGRGLQLLFYSVGIGQISSEVPQNLSASRPQDRQFILSSKKLLLSDSGFYLCAWSDAWGRGYGYTFGSGTRLTVV.